The 30 T cell receptor beta chains presented below share a single source sample, sequenced in a study of cytomegalovirus exposure and HLA in healthy donors. Profiling relied on immunoSEQ multiplex PCR, and the TCRdb table lists in-frame clones only, not all of them. The sample comprises tens of thousands of clones, around 94% of which are singletons, and approximately 3% rests with the top ten. Sequences were obtained from PBMCs. Receptors were obtained from a woman between 18 and 29 years old in good health and CMV-seropositive.

J is TRBJ1-2 and V is TRBV7-9; unclear D gene. The CDR3 covers 12 residues. The V gene lost 11 bases and the J gene lost 4 bases, with 14 bases spanning the gap. Germline values: CDR1 SEHNR, CDR2 FQNEAQ (reference sequence). CDR3 sequence reads: CASQASLYGYTF. The CDR3 DNA follows: TGTGCCTCCCAGGCCAGCCTCTATGGCTACACCTTC.

The V and J genes are TRBV15 and TRBJ1-5; unclear D gene. The CDR3 is made up of 15 amino acids. V lost 0 bases, J lost 11 bases, and 17 bases lay in between. Germline loops: CDR1 LNHNV, CDR2 YYDKDF (reference sequence). The CDR3 DNA is TGTGCCACCAGCAGAGATTTAGAAGAGGGCCGATCCCAGCATTTT. This encodes CATSRDLEEGRSQHF.

The chain combines TRBV7-4 with TRBJ1-5; possible D gene TRBD1, 6 bases. This CDR3 region has 21 residues. Trimming cost V 3 bases and J 0 bases, with 27 bases left between them. Per the germline V gene, CDR1 is SGHVT and CDR2 is SQSDAQ. The CDR3 loop reads CASSFGSLHPQGGNSNQPQHF. As DNA, the CDR3 is TGTGCCAGCAGCTTCGGTTCGCTCCACCCACAGGGTGGTAATAGCAATCAGCCCCAGCATTTT.

CDR3 in DNA: TGCGCCAGCAGCTTCGACCCCGCTAGCGGAAAGAACACCGGGGAGCTGTTTTTT. It is translated as CASSFDPASGKNTGELFF. The chain combines TRBV5-1 with TRBJ2-2; 7 positions agree with TRBD2. The CDR3 contains 18 residues. Germline lookup yields CDR1 SGHRS and CDR2 YFSETQ. The junction had 11 bases not matched to a gene; V was cut back by 2 bases and J by 1 base. The full variable domain, in which reference TRBV5-1 and TRBJ2-2 provide the parts outside the CDR3, is KAGVTQTPRYLIKTRGQQVTLSCSPISGHRSVSWYQQTPGQGLQFLFEYFSETQRNKGNFPGRFSGRQFSNSRSEMNVSTLELGDSALYLCASSFDPASGKNTGELFFGEGSRLTVL.

The count of this clone is one. The genes are TRBV7-8 and TRBJ2-7, with 14 bases that match TRBD2. With 5 bases clipped from V and 0 bases from J, the junction kept 12 bases outside the gene matches. The CDR3 covers 19 residues. Germline-derived CDR1 and CDR2 are SGHVS and FQNEAQ. CDR3 sequence reads: CASSPRGTSGRWGSYEQYF. As DNA, the CDR3 is TGTGCCAGCAGCCCTAGGGGGACTAGCGGGAGATGGGGCTCCTACGAGCAGTACTTC.

The V gene is TRBV28, the J gene TRBJ1-2; D is uncertain. The CDR3 spans 13 residues. Germline CDR1 reads MDHEN; CDR2 reads SYDVKM. Trimming left V 7 bases short and J 0 bases short, with 9 bases between. The CDR3 sequence is CASTHQANYGYTF. CDR3 nucleotides: TGTGCCAGCACCCACCAGGCTAACTATGGCTACACCTTC.

V usage is TRBV27 and J usage is TRBJ1-1; TRBD1 might be the D (5 bases). CDR1 is MNHEY, CDR2 SMNVEV, per germline (reference sequence). CDR3 length equals 13 residues. V shed 8 bases and J shed 4 bases, with 14 bases lying between them. In DNA, the CDR3 is TGTGCCAGCGGCAGGGCTGGCGGCACTGAAGCTTTCTTT. As protein: CASGRAGGTEAFF.

The V gene is TRBV5-1, the J gene TRBJ2-1, with 7 bases that match TRBD2. Germline V gene data show CDR1 as SGHRS and CDR2 as YFSETQ. This CDR3 is built from 13 residues. The V segment lost 5 bases and the J segment 8 bases; nucleotides outside the gene matches: 7. This chain's CDR3 is CASRRLAPDEQFF. CDR3 coding DNA: TGCGCCAGCAGACGACTAGCTCCGGATGAGCAGTTCTTC.

The genes are TRBV14 and TRBJ1-1, with D uncertain. Germline V gene lookup returns CDR1 SGHDN and CDR2 FVKESK. The CDR3 is 17 residues long. The V and J ends lost 2 bases and 0 bases respectively, with 16 bases between them. The CDR3 region is CASSQTTDYFMNTEAFF. CDR3 nucleotides: TGTGCCAGCAGCCAAACTACGGACTACTTCATGAACACTGAAGCTTTCTTT.

The chain carries TRBV10-1 and TRBJ1-5; TRBD1 matches 7 bases. CDR3 size: 17 residues. From germline, CDR1 is WNHNN and CDR2 SYGVQD (reference sequence). V was clipped by 2 bases and J by 7 bases; unmatched bases: 14. CDR3 DNA sequence: TGCGCCAGCAGTGAGCCGCTAAAAAGGGGGCTGGGGCAGCCCCAGCATTTT. Protein product: CASSEPLKRGLGQPQHF.

This sequence joins TRBV7-6 and TRBJ2-5; 7 nucleotides match TRBD2. The trim removed 3 bases at V and 2 bases at J, leaving 6 bases unmatched. This CDR3 has 15 amino acids. CDR1 is SGHVS, CDR2 FNYEAQ, per germline. CDR3 residues: CASSLGGSRQETQYF. The CDR3 nucleotides read TGTGCCAGCAGCTTGGGAGGGTCCCGTCAAGAGACCCAGTACTTC.

This chain links TRBV5-1 with TRBJ2-3; the D gene is possibly TRBD1 (7 bases). The CDR3 is made up of 16 amino acids. CDR1 is SGHRS and CDR2 is YFSETQ in the germline V gene. Trimming removed 4 bases at V and 3 bases at J, with 18 bases between. The CDR3 bases are TGCGCCAGCAGCATCCAGGGGGGCCTGGGAACAGATACGCAGTATTTT. As protein: CASSIQGGLGTDTQYF.

The chain carries TRBV15 and TRBJ2-2; D is possibly TRBD1 (6 bases). CDR1 LNHNV and CDR2 YYDKDF come from the germline V gene (reference sequence). This CDR3 spans 15 amino acids. V dropped 1 base and J dropped 1 base, with 7 bases sitting between them. The CDR3 region has the DNA TGTGCCACCAGCAGAGGAGGGGGGAACACCGGGGAGCTGTTTTTT. Amino acids: CATSRGGGNTGELFF.

V is TRBV7-9 and J is TRBJ1-2; D may be TRBD1 (5 bases). Germline assignment: CDR1 SEHNR and CDR2 FQNEAQ (reference sequence). The CDR3 has 17 residues. The ends were cut back, 5 bases at V and 2 bases at J, with 21 bases in the middle. Here the CDR3 DNA reads TGTGCCAGCAGCACACCCGTTGGGGGGGTAGGGAACTATGGCTACACCTTC. Translating it yields CASSTPVGGVGNYGYTF.

The chain joins TRBV6-1 to TRBJ2-7, with a possible D match to TRBD2 (6 bases). Trimming cost V 2 bases and J 6 bases, with 8 bases left between them. CDR1 and CDR2 (germline): MNHNS, SASEGT. This CDR3 region has 12 residues. The CDR3 nucleotides are TGTGCCAGCAGTGAATTGGGGGGCGAGCAGTACTTC. Its translation: CASSELGGEQYF.

The CDR3 here is CAWSMWASGSRRAGELFF. The CDR3 DNA reads TGTGCCTGGAGTATGTGGGCTAGCGGGAGTCGTAGGGCCGGGGAGCTGTTTTTT. The chain links TRBV30 to TRBJ2-2; TRBD2 matches 10 bases. Unmatched junction bases numbered 15, after V lost 2 bases and J lost 6 bases. Germline CDR1 and CDR2: GTSNPN and SVGIG (reference sequence). CDR3 length: 18 residues.

V and J are TRBV6-6 and TRBJ1-6; 7 bases are shared with TRBD1. Germline assignment: CDR1 MNHNY and CDR2 SVGAGI (reference sequence). V shed 7 bases, J shed 3 bases, and the junction held 6 bases outside the gene matches. The CDR3 covers 15 residues. DNA for the CDR3: TGTGCCAGCACCGTGGGGGACAGCTATAATTCACCCCTCCACTTT. It encodes CASTVGDSYNSPLHF.

The DNA of the CDR3 is TGTGCCAGCAGTGACCCCAGGTTCTCTGGAAACACCATATATTTT. Its translation is CASSDPRFSGNTIYF. The rearrangement joins TRBV6-1 to TRBJ1-3; no firm D call. Germline V gene sequence: CDR1 MNHNS, CDR2 SASEGT. This CDR3 is 15 amino acids long. The V gene lost 3 bases and the J gene lost 0 bases, with 9 bases spanning the gap.

The gene calls are TRBV18 and TRBJ2-1, with D maybe TRBD2 (6 bases). V lost 3 bases and J 4 bases, leaving 16 bases between the germline ends. CDR1 and CDR2 from the germline V gene are KGHSH and LQKENI. The CDR3 length is 16 residues. The CDR3 is CASSPVSSGTYNEQFF. The DNA for the CDR3 is TGTGCCAGCTCACCGGTGAGTAGCGGTACTTACAATGAGCAGTTCTTC.

This chain links TRBV9 with TRBJ2-3; D gene ambiguous. The CDR3 spans 14 residues. The V end lost 0 bases, the J end lost 2 bases, and 7 bases lay between the germline ends. In germline, CDR1 is SGDLS, CDR2 YYNGEE. CDR3 loop: CASSVGGVTDTQYF. The CDR3 DNA follows: TGTGCCAGCAGCGTAGGTGGAGTCACAGATACGCAGTATTTT.

This clone was picked up one time. CDR3 amino acids: CASSLNGYGYTF. In DNA form, the CDR3 reads TGTGCCAGCAGTTTAAACGGCTATGGCTACACCTTC. The rearrangement uses TRBV28 and TRBJ1-2; D is uncertain. This CDR3 spans 12 amino acids. V lost 2 bases and J lost 4, with 5 bases in between. In germline, CDR1 is MDHEN, CDR2 SYDVKM.

The chain recombines TRBV4-1 with TRBJ2-5; 11 bases align to TRBD2. Germline CDR1 MGHRA, CDR2 YSYEKL. The V segment lost 3 bases and the J segment 9 bases; nucleotides outside the gene matches: 15. The CDR3 spans 17 residues. CDR3 in DNA: TGCGCCAGCAGCCATCCCGGGACTAGCGGCACGGGGGGTGCCCAGTACTTC. Translating gives CASSHPGTSGTGGAQYF.

V usage is TRBV27 and J usage is TRBJ2-3; TRBD2 matches at 14 bases. The V gene end was trimmed by 2 bases and the J gene end by 3 bases; junction bases not matched to a gene: 7. The CDR3 sequence is 18 residues long. Germline-derived CDR1 and CDR2 are MNHEY and SMNVEV (reference sequence). This CDR3 reads CASSLGGTSGSWTDTQYF. The CDR3 DNA sequence: TGTGCCAGCAGTTTAGGGGGGACTAGCGGGAGTTGGACAGATACGCAGTATTTT.

The CDR3, as DNA: TGTGCCTGGACAGGGGCTAGCGGGACCGGGGAGCTGTTTTTT. Protein: CAWTGASGTGELFF. The chain couples TRBV30 to TRBJ2-2; 8 bases map to TRBD2. V dropped 4 bases and J dropped 5; count of bases not matched to a gene: 6. Germline CDR1 is GTSNPN and CDR2 is SVGIG (reference sequence). This CDR3 has 14 amino acids.

V gene TRBV9 combines with J gene TRBJ2-2; D might be TRBD2 (6 bases). CDR1 SGDLS and CDR2 YYNGEE come from the germline V gene. Between the trimmed V and J ends, which lost 1 base and 4 bases, there was a span of 26 bases. The CDR3 totals 20 residues. The DNA for the CDR3 is TGTGCCAGCAGCGTATCTTCTTTTGGGTGGGGACTGCGAGGCACCGGGGAGCTGTTTTTT. This encodes CASSVSSFGWGLRGTGELFF.

The rearrangement joins TRBV4-1 to TRBJ2-1; 11 positions agree with TRBD2. The length of the CDR3 is 16 residues. Germline lookup yields CDR1 MGHRA and CDR2 YSYEKL. V lost 3 bases to trimming and J lost 4 bases; unmatched junction nucleotides: 5. This CDR3 is CASSQAPSGGYNEQFF. CDR3 sequence (DNA): TGCGCCAGCAGCCAGGCCCCTAGCGGGGGGTACAATGAGCAGTTCTTC.

This clone was found many times. The chain's CDR3 is CASSLDSDRLSPLHF. The CDR3 DNA sequence: TGTGCCAGCAGCTTAGACAGTGACAGACTTTCACCCCTCCACTTT. The chain recombines TRBV7-8 with TRBJ1-6, with D maybe TRBD1 (5 bases). CDR3 size: 15 residues. V lost 1 base to trimming and J lost 9 bases, with 13 bases between them. CDR1 and CDR2 (germline): SGHVS, FQNEAQ.

The CDR3 is CASSVQGWQPQHF. CDR3 nucleotides: TGTGCCAGCAGTGTACAGGGGTGGCAGCCCCAGCATTTT. The chain joins TRBV2 to TRBJ1-5, with TRBD1 matching over 7 bases. CDR1 is SNHLY and CDR2 is FYNNEI in the germline V gene. The CDR3 sequence is 13 residues long. The V and J ends lost 4 bases and 7 bases, in that order; junction bases with no gene match: 4.

The rearrangement uses TRBV4-2 and TRBJ2-1; TRBD2 matches at 9 bases. The CDR3 is made up of 16 amino acids. Per the germline V gene, CDR1 is LGHNA and CDR2 is YNFKEQ. With 3 bases clipped from V and 0 bases from J, the junction kept 3 bases outside the gene matches. In nucleotides, the CDR3 is TGTGCCAGCAGCCATAATAGCGGGAGCTCCTACAATGAGCAGTTCTTC. Translated: CASSHNSGSSYNEQFF.

This chain connects TRBV11-2 to TRBJ2-1, with 9 bases lining up with TRBD1. J gave up 4 bases and V 1 base, and 14 bases lay outside the gene matches. The CDR3 sequence is 19 residues long. Germline CDR1 SGHAT, CDR2 FQNNGV. CDR3 protein: CASSLVPPGQGAWYNEQFF. The CDR3 region has the DNA TGTGCCAGCAGCTTAGTCCCCCCGGGACAGGGCGCGTGGTACAATGAGCAGTTCTTC.